Listed below are T cell receptor beta chains from one sample, sequenced in a study of beta chain features in type 1 diabetes. The repertoire was sequenced with immunoSEQ multiplex PCR; TCRdb's copy has only in-frame clones and lacks some. The sample shows 620,000 or so clones, around 15% of them seen only once. Sample: naive CD4+ T cells from blood. These receptors were obtained from a man aged 18 to 30 in good health. Each CDR3 is given with its conserved first and last residue. The order of the fields is J gene, V gene, clone size, D gene, CDR3 protein, CDR3 DNA. The D gene is left open where the match is weak. Part of the rows lack a size; the others show once, few, many or a class for expanded clones.

>TRBJ1-1|TRBV20-1|few|-
CSATTEAFF
TGCAGTGCTACCACTGAAGCTTTCTTT
>TRBJ2-7|TRBV27|-|-
CASSFRGGHSYEQYF
TGTGCCAGCAGTTTCCGAGGGGGACACTCCTACGAGCAGTACTTC
>TRBJ2-6|TRBV4-2|-|-
CASSQAKGAGANVLTF
TGTGCCAGCAGCCAAGCTAAGGGGGCTGGGGCCAACGTCCTGACTTTC
>TRBJ2-5|TRBV5-1|-|-
CASKGTLGQETQYF
TGCGCCAGCAAGGGGACACTAGGACAAGAGACCCAGTACTTC
>TRBJ2-1|TRBV7-6|-|TRBD2
CASSALAGGGNEQFF
TGTGCCAGCAGCGCTCTAGCGGGAGGGGGCAATGAGCAGTTCTTC
>TRBJ1-4|TRBV20-1|few|-
CSARGFEKLFF
TGCAGTGCTCGGGGATTTGAAAAACTGTTTTTT
>TRBJ2-6|TRBV28|few|-
CASSLSGANVLTF
TGTGCCAGCAGTCTTTCTGGGGCCAACGTCCTGACTTTC
>TRBJ2-7|TRBV5-8|few|-
CASSLQISYEQYF
TGTGCCAGCAGCTTGCAGATCTCCTACGAGCAGTACTTC
>TRBJ1-5|TRBV4-3|-|-
CASSQDHQGQPQHF
TGCGCCAGCAGCCAAGATCATCAGGGACAGCCCCAGCATTTT
>TRBJ1-2|TRBV9|few|TRBD1
CASSSGTGDGYTF
TGTGCCAGCAGCTCCGGGACAGGGGATGGCTACACCTTC
>TRBJ1-4|TRBV4-2|few|-
CASSQEVATNEKLFF
TGTGCCAGCAGCCAAGAGGTTGCAACTAATGAAAAACTGTTTTTT
>TRBJ2-1|TRBV5-6|few|-
CASSLRRTSYNEQFF
TGTGCCAGCAGCTTACGGCGGACTTCCTACAATGAGCAGTTCTTC
>TRBJ2-3|TRBV27|-|-
CASSPGHLNTDTQYF
TGTGCCAGCAGTCCGGGACACCTGAACACAGATACGCAGTATTTT
>TRBJ2-1|TRBV19|few|TRBD2
CASRTLAVNNEQFF
TGTGCCAGTAGAACACTAGCGGTCAACAATGAGCAGTTCTTC
>TRBJ2-2|TRBV11-3|few|-
CASSLVNTGELFF
TGTGCCAGCAGTCTAGTAAACACCGGGGAGCTGTTTTTT
>TRBJ2-7|TRBV7-3|-|-
CASSPTGTGLYEQYF
TGTGCCAGCAGCCCTACCGGGACGGGACTTTACGAGCAGTACTTC
>TRBJ1-2|TRBV18|few|-
CASSPASTQDGYTF
TGTGCCAGCTCACCAGCCTCTACCCAGGACGGCTACACCTTC
>TRBJ1-2|TRBV7-2|few|TRBD1
CARRQGNYGYTF
TGTGCCAGGCGACAGGGGAACTATGGCTACACCTTC
>TRBJ1-4|TRBV4-1|-|-
CASSQADSSDLFF
TGCGCCAGCAGCCAAGCCGACTCCTCGGATCTGTTTTTT
>TRBJ1-1|TRBV7-9|few|TRBD1
CASSLGPYRGGVNTEAFF
TGTGCCAGCAGCTTAGGTCCGTACAGGGGGGGTGTGAACACTGAAGCTTTCTTT
>TRBJ1-2|TRBV6-6|-|TRBD1
CASSAGTGGNYGYTF
TGTGCCAGCAGTGCCGGGACAGGGGGTAACTATGGCTACACCTTC
>TRBJ2-1|TRBV19|many|-
CASSIRAIEYNEQFF
TGTGCCAGTAGTATAAGGGCTATCGAGTACAATGAGCAGTTCTTC
>TRBJ2-7|TRBV6-1|few|-
CASTLVDIYEQYF
TGTGCCAGCACGTTGGTAGATATCTACGAGCAGTACTTC
>TRBJ2-2|TRBV18|few|-
CASSPFGTHTGELFF
TGTGCCAGCTCACCTTTCGGGACTCACACCGGGGAGCTGTTTTTT
>TRBJ2-7|TRBV7-2|few|-
CASSRGTVEYF
TGTGCCAGCAGCCGTGGGACTGTCGAGTACTTC
>TRBJ1-3|TRBV16|many|-
CASSPTGGNTIYF
TGTGCCAGCAGCCCGACGGGTGGAAACACCATATATTTT
>TRBJ2-1|TRBV19|few|-
CASSAGPGRGNEQFF
TGTGCCAGTAGTGCGGGACCCGGACGGGGCAATGAGCAGTTCTTC
>TRBJ1-1|TRBV14|-|-
CASSQGINTEAFF
TGTGCCAGCAGCCAGGGGATCAACACTGAAGCTTTCTTT
>TRBJ2-7|TRBV19|-|-
CASSPDGQRKYEQYF
TGTGCCAGTAGTCCTGACGGACAGCGAAAATACGAGCAGTACTTC
>TRBJ2-3|TRBV9|-|-
CASSPRGRVAQYF
TGTGCCAGCAGCCCCCGTGGCCGCGTGGCGCAGTATTTT
>TRBJ1-2|TRBV5-1|-|TRBD1
CASAGGGYTF
TGCGCCAGCGCAGGGGGTGGCTACACCTTC